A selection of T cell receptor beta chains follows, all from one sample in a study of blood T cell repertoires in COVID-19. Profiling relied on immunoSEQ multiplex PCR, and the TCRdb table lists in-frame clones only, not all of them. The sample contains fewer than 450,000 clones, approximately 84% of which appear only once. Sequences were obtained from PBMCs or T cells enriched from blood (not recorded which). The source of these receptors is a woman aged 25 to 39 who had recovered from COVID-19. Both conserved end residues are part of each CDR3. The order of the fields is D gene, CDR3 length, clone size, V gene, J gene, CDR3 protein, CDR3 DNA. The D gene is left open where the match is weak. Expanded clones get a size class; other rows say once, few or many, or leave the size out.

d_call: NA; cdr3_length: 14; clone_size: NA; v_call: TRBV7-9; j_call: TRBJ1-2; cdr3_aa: CASSRGSQNYGYTF; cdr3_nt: TGTGCCAGCAGCCGGGGGAGCCAAAACTATGGCTACACCTTC
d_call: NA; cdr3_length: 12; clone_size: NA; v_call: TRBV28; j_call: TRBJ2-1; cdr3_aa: CASSQTHRDQFF; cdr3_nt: TGTGCCAGCAGTCAGACACACAGGGACCAGTTCTTC
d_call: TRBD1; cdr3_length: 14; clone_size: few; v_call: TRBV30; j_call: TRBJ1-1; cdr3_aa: CAWSPGQIGTEAFF; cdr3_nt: TGTGCCTGGAGCCCGGGACAGATAGGCACTGAAGCTTTCTTT
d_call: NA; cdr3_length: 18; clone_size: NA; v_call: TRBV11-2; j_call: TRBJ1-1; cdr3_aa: CASSFWGGTRTMNTEAFF; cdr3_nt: TGTGCCAGCAGCTTTTGGGGGGGGACTCGAACCATGAACACTGAAGCTTTCTTT
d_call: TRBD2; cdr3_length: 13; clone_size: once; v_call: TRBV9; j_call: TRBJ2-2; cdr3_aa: CASMGTTPGELFF; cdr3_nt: TGTGCCAGCATGGGGACTACCCCCGGGGAGCTGTTTTTT
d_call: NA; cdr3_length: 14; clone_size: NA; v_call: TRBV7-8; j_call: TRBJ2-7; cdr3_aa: CASSLVRGSYEQYF; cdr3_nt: TGTGCCAGCAGCTTAGTCCGGGGCTCCTACGAGCAGTACTTC
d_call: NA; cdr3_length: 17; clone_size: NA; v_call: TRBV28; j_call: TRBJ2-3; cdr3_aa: CASSPPRQDVSTDTQYF; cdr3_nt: TGTGCCAGCAGTCCCCCTCGACAGGACGTTAGCACAGATACGCAGTATTTT
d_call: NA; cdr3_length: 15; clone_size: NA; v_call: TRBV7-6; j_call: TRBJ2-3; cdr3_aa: CASSFGGRSTDTQYF; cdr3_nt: TGTGCCAGCAGCTTCGGTGGCAGGTCCACAGATACGCAGTATTTT
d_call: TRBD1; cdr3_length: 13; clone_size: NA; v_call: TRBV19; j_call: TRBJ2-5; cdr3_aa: CASSMSQGLIQYF; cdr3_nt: TGTGCCAGTAGTATGTCACAGGGGTTAATCCAGTACTTC
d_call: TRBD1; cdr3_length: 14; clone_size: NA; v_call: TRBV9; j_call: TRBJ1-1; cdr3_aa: CASSAGQMNTEAFF; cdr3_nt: TGTGCCAGCAGCGCGGGACAGATGAACACTGAAGCTTTCTTT
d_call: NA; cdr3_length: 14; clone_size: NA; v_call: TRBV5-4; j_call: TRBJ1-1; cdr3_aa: CASSLAGTDTEAFF; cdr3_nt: TGTGCCAGCAGCTTGGCAGGAACGGACACTGAAGCTTTCTTT
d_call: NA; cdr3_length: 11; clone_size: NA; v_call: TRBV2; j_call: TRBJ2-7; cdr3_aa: CASSYRDEQYF; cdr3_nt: TGTGCCAGCAGTTACAGGGACGAGCAGTACTTC
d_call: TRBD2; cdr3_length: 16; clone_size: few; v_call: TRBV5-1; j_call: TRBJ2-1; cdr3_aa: CASSSTPTSAHNEQFF; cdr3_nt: TGCGCCAGCAGCTCCACTCCGACTAGCGCCCACAATGAGCAGTTCTTC
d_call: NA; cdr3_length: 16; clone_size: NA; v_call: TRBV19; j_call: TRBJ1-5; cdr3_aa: CASSIGANPSNQPQHF; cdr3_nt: TGTGCCAGTAGTATAGGGGCAAACCCTAGCAATCAGCCCCAGCATTTT
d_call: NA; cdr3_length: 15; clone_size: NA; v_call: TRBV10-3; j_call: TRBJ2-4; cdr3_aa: CAISELGQAKNIQYF; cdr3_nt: TGTGCCATCAGTGAGTTGGGGCAGGCCAAAAACATTCAGTACTTC
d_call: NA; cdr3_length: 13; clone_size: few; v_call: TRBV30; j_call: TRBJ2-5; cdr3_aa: CAWSRREQETQYF; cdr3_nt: TGTGCCTGGAGTCGGAGAGAACAAGAGACCCAGTACTTC
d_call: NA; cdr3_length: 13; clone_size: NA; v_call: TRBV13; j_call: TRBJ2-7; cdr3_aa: CASSSPSSPEQYF; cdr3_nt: TGTGCCAGCAGCTCTCCATCCAGTCCCGAGCAGTACTTC
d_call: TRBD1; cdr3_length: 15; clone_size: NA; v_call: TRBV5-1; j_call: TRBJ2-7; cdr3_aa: CASSLSGTGLAEQYF; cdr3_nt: TGCGCCAGCAGCTTATCCGGGACAGGTTTAGCCGAGCAGTACTTC
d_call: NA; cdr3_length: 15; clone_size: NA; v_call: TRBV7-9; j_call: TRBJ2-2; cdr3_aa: CASSLLGQIAGELFF; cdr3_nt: TGTGCCAGCAGCTTACTTGGACAGATTGCCGGGGAGCTGTTTTTT
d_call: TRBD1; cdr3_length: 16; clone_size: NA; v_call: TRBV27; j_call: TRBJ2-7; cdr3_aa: CASSSTGTGAADEQYF; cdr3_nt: TGTGCCAGCAGTAGCACCGGGACAGGGGCCGCCGACGAGCAGTACTTC
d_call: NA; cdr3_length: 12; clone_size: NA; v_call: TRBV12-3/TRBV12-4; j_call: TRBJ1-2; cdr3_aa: CASLGARDGYTF; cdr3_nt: TGTGCCAGCCTCGGAGCTCGGGATGGCTACACCTTC
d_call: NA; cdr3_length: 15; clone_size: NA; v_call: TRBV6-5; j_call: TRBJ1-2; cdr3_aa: CASSYSNRGGDGYTF; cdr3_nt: TGTGCCAGCAGTTACTCGAATCGCGGGGGCGATGGCTACACCTTC
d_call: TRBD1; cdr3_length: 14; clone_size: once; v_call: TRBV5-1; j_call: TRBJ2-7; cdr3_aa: CASSTGTGINEQYF; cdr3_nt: TGCGCCAGCAGCACCGGGACAGGGATCAACGAGCAGTACTTC
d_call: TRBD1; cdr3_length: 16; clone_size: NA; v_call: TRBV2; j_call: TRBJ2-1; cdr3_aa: CASSEEGTGNYNEQFF; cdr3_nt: TGTGCCAGCAGTGAGGAAGGGACAGGAAACTACAATGAGCAGTTCTTC
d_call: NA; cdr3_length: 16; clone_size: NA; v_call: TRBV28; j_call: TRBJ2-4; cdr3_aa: CASRFSAGAAKNIQYF; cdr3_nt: TGTGCCAGCAGATTCTCGGCGGGGGCAGCCAAAAACATTCAGTACTTC
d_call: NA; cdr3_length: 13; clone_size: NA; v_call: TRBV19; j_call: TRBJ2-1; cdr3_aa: CASSIVPRDEQFF; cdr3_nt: TGTGCCAGTAGTATAGTTCCACGGGATGAGCAGTTCTTC
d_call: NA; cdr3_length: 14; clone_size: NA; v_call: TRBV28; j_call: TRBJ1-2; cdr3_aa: CASITTQGFSGYTF; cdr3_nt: TGTGCCAGCATCACGACGCAGGGATTTTCTGGCTACACCTTC
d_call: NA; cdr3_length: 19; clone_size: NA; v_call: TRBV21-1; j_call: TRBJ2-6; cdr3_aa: CASSTFGGRVYSGANVLTF; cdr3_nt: TGTGCCAGCAGCACCTTTGGGGGGAGGGTTTACTCTGGGGCCAACGTCCTGACTTTC
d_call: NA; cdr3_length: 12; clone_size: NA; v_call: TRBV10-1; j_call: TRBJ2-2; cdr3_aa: CASMKSTGELFF; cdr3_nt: TGCGCCAGCATGAAGAGCACCGGGGAGCTGTTTTTT
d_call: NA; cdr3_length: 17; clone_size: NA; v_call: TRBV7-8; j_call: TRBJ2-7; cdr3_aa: CASSLVTVAGRTYEQYF; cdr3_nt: TGTGCCAGCAGCTTAGTAACGGTGGCAGGGCGTACCTACGAGCAGTACTTC
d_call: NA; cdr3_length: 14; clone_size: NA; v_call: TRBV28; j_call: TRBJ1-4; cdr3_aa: CASSPTGLGEKLFF; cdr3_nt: TGTGCCAGCAGTCCCACCGGACTCGGTGAAAAACTGTTTTTT
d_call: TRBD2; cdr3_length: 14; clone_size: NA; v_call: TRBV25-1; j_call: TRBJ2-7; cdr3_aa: CASNPPGGSYEQYF; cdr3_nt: TGTGCCAGCAACCCTCCGGGAGGGTCCTACGAGCAGTACTTC
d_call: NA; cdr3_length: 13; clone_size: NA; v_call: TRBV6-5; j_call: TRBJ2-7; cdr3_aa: CASSLRSSYEQYF; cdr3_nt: TGTGCCAGCAGCCTTAGGAGCTCCTACGAGCAGTACTTC
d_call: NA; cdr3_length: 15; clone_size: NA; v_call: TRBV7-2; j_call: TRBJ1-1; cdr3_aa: CASSLAGGVGTEAFF; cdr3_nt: TGTGCCAGCAGCTTAGCTGGGGGGGTCGGAACTGAAGCTTTCTTT
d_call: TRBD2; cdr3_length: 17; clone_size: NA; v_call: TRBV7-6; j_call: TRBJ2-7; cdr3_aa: CASSLTDSSGGVYEQYF; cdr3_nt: TGTGCCAGCAGCTTAACGGACAGTAGCGGGGGGGTTTACGAGCAGTACTTC
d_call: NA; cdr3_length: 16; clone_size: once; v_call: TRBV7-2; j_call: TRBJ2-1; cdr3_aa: CASSLVQGLQYNEQFF; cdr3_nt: TGTGCCAGCAGCTTAGTTCAGGGTCTTCAGTACAATGAGCAGTTCTTC
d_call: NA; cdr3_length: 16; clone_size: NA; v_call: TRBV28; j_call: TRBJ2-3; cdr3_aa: CASLSSGPLTGDTQYF; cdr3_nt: TGTGCCAGCCTTAGTTCCGGGCCTCTAACAGGAGATACGCAGTATTTT
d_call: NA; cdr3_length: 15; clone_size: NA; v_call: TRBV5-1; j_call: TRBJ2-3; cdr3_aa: CASSLDSTSTDTQYF; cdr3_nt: TGCGCCAGCAGCTTGGACAGCACTAGCACAGATACGCAGTATTTT
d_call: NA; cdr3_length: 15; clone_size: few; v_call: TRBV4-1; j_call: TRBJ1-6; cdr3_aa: CASSQEGVPSWPLHF; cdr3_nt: TGCGCCAGCAGCCAAGAGGGCGTCCCAAGCTGGCCCCTCCACTTT
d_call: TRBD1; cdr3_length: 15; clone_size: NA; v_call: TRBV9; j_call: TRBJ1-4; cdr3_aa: CASSVGAGGREKLFF; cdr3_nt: TGTGCCAGCAGCGTAGGGGCAGGGGGCCGTGAAAAACTGTTTTTT
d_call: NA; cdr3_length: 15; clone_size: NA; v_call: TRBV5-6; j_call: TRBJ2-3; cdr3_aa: CASSLVQARTDTQYF; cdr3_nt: TGTGCCAGCAGCTTGGTTCAGGCTCGCACAGATACGCAGTATTTT
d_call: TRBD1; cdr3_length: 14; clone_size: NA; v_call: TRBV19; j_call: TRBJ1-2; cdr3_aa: CATLLGGQANGYTF; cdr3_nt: TGTGCCACCCTCCTCGGGGGACAGGCGAACGGCTACACCTTC
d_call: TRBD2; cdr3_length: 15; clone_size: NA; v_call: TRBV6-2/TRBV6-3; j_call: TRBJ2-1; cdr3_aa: CASSYGLAARYEQFF; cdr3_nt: TGTGCCAGCAGTTACGGACTAGCAGCTAGGTATGAGCAGTTCTTC
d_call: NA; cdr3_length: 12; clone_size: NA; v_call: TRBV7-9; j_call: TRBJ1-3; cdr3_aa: CASRGQENTIYF; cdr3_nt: TGTGCCAGCAGGGGACAAGAAAACACCATATATTTT
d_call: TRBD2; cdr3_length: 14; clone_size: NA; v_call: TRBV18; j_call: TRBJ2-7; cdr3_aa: CASSPSGGGHEQYF; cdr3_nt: TGTGCCAGCTCACCCAGCGGGGGGGGCCACGAGCAGTACTTC
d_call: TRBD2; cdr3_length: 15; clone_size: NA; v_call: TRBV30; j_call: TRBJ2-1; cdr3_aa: CACLASSGRQSEQFF; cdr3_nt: TGTGCCTGTCTGGCCTCTAGCGGGAGGCAGTCTGAGCAGTTCTTC
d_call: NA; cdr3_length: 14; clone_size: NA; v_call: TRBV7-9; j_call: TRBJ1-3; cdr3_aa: CASSRTDSGNTIYF; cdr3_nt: TGTGCCAGCAGCCGGACAGACTCTGGAAACACCATATATTTT
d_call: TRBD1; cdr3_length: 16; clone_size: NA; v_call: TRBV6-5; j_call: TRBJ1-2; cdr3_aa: CASSYKTGNQNYGYTF; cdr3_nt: TGTGCCAGCAGTTATAAGACAGGGAACCAGAACTATGGCTACACCTTC
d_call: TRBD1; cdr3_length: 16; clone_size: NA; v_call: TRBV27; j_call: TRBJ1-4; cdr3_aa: CASSRQGDLTNEKLFF; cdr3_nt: TGTGCCAGCAGTCGACAGGGAGATTTGACTAATGAAAAACTGTTTTTT
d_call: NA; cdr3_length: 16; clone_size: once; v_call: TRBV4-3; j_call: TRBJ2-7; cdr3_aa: CASSQDLERSSYEQYF; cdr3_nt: TGCGCCAGCAGCCAAGATTTGGAGCGAAGCTCCTACGAGCAGTACTTC
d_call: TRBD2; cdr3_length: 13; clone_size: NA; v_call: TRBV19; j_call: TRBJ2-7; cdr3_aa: CASSIAGAYEQYF; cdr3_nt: TGTGCCAGTAGTATCGCGGGGGCCTACGAGCAGTACTTC
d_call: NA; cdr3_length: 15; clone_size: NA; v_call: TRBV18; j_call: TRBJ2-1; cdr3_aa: CASSPGGQRFNEQFF; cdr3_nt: TGTGCCAGCTCACCGGGGGGACAGCGGTTTAATGAGCAGTTCTTC
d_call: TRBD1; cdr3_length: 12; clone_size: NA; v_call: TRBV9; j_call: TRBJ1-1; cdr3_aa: CASSSRTGEAFF; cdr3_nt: TGTGCCAGCAGCTCCCGGACAGGTGAAGCTTTCTTT
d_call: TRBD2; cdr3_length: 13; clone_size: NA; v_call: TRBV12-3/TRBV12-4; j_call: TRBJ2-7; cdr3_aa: CASSPRGGIEQYF; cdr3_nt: TGTGCCAGCAGTCCCCGGGGGGGCATCGAGCAGTACTTC
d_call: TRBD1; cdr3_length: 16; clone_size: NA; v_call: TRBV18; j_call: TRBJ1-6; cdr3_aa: CASSPSGQMDNSPLHF; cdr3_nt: TGTGCCAGCTCACCCTCGGGACAGATGGATAATTCACCCCTCCACTTT